This T cell receptor beta chain was identified in a study of control samples from healthy donors and cancer patients. The CDR3 sequence is 17 residues long. V lost 5 bases, J lost 7 bases, and 24 bases lay in between. The V gene's germline CDR1 is MDHEN and CDR2 SYDVKM. Here immunoSEQ multiplex PCR was the method, and the copy in TCRdb shows in-frame clones only, minus some. The data hold around 170,000 clones, with 80% to 95% observed a single time. The J gene is TRBJ2-4, the V gene TRBV28; D is undetermined. Material: blood. The source of this sequence is a woman in her twenties or thirties in good health. For the CDR3, the DNA is TGTGCCAGCAGTCTTCTCCTATTTAGCCAGGTTCGGAACATTCAGTACTTC. Translation: CASSLLLFSQVRNIQYF. The variable domain in full, completed from reference TRBV28 and TRBJ2-4, reads DVKVTQSSRYLVKRTGEKVFLECVQDMDHENMFWYRQDPGLGLRLIYFSYDVKMKEKGDIPEGYSVSREKKERFSLILESASTNQTSMYLCASSLLLFSQVRNIQYFGAGTRLSVL.